This T cell receptor beta chain emerged from a study of CD8+ T cells in alopecia areata. Study in general: Administration of oral tofacitinib to treated patients was at 5 to 10 mg twice daily. Scoring of treated patients' severity used the percentage of affected scalp area. The study, taken as a whole, reports: Scalp specimens additionally yield sequences from normal skin's resident alphabeta T cells. Clonality was higher in lesional than normal scalp, especially in alopecia totalis/universalis.

Worth noting for this clone: What it recognizes is unknown.

The germline gives CDR1 SGHRS, CDR2 YFSETQ. The CDR3 is made up of 14 amino acids. Trimming stripped 1 base from V and 3 bases from J, with 10 bases between. Stated treatment: oral pan-JAK inhibitor, 5-10 mg twice daily. Once RNA had been extracted, it was reverse transcribed into cDNA to act as the sequencing template. The repertoire was sequenced with immunoSEQ multiplex PCR; TCRdb's copy has only in-frame clones and lacks some. The data contain around 300,000 clones, 60% of them singletons. This material consisted of CD4+ T cells sorted from blood, taken at approximately week 51, from a patient treated with tofacitinib. This TCR was sampled from a human donor with alopecia areata. The J gene is TRBJ2-5, the V gene TRBV5-1; D unclear. In DNA form, the CDR3 reads TGCGCCAGCAGCTTGTTAGGTACAGAAGAGACCCAGTACTTC. Encoded protein: CASSLLGTEETQYF.